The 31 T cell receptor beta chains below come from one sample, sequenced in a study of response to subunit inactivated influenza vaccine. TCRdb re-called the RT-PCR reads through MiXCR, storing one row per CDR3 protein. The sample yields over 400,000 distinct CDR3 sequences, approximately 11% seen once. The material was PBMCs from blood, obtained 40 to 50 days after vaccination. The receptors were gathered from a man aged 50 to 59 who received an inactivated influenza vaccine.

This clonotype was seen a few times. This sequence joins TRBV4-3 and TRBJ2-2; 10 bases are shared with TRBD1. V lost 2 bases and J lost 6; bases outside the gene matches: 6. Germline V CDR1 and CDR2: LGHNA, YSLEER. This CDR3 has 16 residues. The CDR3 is CASSQSGTGVPGELFF. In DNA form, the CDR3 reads TGCGCCAGCAGCCAATCCGGGACAGGGGTACCCGGGGAGCTGTTTTTT.

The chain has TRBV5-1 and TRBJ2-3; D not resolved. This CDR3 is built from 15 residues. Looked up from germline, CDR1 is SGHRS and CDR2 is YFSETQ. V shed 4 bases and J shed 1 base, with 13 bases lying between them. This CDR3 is CASSLTKGGTDTQYF. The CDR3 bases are TGCGCCAGCAGCCTGACCAAAGGTGGCACAGATACGCAGTATTTT.

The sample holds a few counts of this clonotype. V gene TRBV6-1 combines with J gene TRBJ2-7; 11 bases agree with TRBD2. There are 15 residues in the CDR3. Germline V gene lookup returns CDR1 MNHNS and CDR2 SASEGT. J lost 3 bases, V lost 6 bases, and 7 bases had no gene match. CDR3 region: CASSRGTSGLYEQYF. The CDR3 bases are TGTGCCAGCAGCCGGGGGACTAGCGGCCTCTACGAGCAGTACTTC.

The CDR3 region is CSAGRGANTEAFF. The CDR3 bases are TGCAGTGCCGGACGGGGGGCGAACACTGAAGCTTTCTTT. The genes are TRBV20-1 and TRBJ1-1; D is perhaps TRBD1 (6 bases). The germline CDR1 and CDR2 sequences are DFQATT and SNEGSKA (reference sequence). The CDR3 covers 13 residues. The V end was cut by 6 bases, the J end by 1 base, with 12 bases between.

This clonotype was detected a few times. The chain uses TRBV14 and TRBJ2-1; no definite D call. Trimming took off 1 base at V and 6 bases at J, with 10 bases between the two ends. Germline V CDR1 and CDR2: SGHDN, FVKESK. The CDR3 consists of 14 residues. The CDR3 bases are TGTGCCAGCAGCCAAGTGGTGGGGTCCAATGAGCAGTTCTTC. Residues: CASSQVVGSNEQFF.

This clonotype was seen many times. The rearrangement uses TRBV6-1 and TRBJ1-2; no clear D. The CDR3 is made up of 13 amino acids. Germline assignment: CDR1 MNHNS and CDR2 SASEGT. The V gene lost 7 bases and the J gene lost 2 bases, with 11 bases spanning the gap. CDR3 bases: TGTGCCAGCAAAAGGGTGGGCAACTATGGCTACACCTTC. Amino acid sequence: CASKRVGNYGYTF.

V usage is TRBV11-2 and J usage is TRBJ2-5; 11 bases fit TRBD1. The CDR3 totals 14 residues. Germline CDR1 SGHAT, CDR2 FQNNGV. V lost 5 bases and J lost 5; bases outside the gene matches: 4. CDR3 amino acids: CASSPGQGVETQYF. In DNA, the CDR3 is TGTGCCAGCAGCCCGGGACAGGGGGTCGAGACCCAGTACTTC. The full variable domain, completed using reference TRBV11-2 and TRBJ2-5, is EAGVAQSPRYKIIEKRQSVAFWCNPISGHATLYWYQQILGQGPKLLIQFQNNGVVDDSQLPKDRFSAERLKGVDSTLKIQPAKLEDSAVYLCASSPGQGVETQYFGPGTRLLVL.

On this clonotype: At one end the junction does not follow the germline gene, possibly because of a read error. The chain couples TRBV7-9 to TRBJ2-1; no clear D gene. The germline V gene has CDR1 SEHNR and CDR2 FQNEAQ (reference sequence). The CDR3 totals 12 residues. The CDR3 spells CASSPGSNEQLF. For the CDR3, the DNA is TGTGCCAGCAGTCCGGGCAGCAATGAGCAGCTCTTC.

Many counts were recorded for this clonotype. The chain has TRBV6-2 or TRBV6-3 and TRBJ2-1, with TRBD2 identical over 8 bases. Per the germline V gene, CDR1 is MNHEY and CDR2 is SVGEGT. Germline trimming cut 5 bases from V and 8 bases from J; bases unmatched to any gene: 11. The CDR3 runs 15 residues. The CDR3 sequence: CASSPLGTRNHEQFF. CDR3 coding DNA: TGTGCCAGCAGTCCTCTCGGGACTAGGAATCATGAGCAGTTCTTC.

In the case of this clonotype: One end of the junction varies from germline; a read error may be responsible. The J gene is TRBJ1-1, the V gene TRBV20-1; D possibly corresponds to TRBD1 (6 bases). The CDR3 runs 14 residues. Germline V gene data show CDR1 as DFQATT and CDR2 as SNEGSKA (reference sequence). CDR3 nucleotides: TGCAGTGCTAGAGATGAGTGGGGGGCAACTGAAGCTCTCTTT. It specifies CSARDEWGATEALF.

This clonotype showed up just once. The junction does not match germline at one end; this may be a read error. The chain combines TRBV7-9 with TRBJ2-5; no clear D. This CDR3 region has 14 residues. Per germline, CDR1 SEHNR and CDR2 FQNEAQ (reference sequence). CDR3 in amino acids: CASSLVGYQETHYF. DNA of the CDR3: TGTGCCAGCAGCTTAGTAGGGTACCAAGAGACCCACTACTTC.

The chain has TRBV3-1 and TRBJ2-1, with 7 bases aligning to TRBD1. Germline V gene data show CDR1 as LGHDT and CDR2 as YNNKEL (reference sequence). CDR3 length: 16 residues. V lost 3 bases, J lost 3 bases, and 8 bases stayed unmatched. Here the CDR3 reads CASSQRGQHNYNEQFF. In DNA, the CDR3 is TGTGCCAGCAGCCAGAGGGGACAGCATAACTACAATGAGCAGTTCTTC.

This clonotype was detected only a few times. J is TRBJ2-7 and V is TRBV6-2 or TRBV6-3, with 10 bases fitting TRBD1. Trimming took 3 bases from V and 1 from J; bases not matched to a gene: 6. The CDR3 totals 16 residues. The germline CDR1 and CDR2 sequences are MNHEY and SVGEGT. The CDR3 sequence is CASSYHPGQGSYEQYF. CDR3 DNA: TGTGCCAGCAGTTATCATCCGGGACAGGGGTCCTACGAGCAGTACTTC.

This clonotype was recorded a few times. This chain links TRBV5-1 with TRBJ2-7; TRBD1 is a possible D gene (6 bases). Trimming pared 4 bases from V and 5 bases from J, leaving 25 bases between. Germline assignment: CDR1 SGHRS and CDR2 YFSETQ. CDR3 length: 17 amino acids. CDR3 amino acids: CASSRTLAHRAKDEQYF. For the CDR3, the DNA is TGCGCCAGCAGCCGCACCCTTGCCCACAGGGCGAAGGACGAGCAGTACTTC.

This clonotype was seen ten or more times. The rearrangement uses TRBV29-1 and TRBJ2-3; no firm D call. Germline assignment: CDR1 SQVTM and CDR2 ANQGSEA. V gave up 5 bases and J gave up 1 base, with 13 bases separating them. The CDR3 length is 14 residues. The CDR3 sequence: CSVFIVSRTDTQYF. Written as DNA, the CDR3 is TGCAGCGTTTTCATCGTCAGCCGCACAGATACGCAGTATTTT.

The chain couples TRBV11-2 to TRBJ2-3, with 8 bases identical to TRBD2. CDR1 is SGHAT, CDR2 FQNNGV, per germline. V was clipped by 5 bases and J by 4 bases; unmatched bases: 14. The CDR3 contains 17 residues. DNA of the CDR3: TGTGCCAGCAGCCCCTTAAGCGGGAGTTCACCCCCAGATACGCAGTATTTT. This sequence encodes CASSPLSGSSPPDTQYF.

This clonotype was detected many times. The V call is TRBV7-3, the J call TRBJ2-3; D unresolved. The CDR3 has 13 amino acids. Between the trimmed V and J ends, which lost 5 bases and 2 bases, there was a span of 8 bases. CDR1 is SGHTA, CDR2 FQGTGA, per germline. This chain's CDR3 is CASSRRFTDTQYF. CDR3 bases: TGTGCCAGCAGCCGCAGATTCACAGATACGCAGTATTTT.

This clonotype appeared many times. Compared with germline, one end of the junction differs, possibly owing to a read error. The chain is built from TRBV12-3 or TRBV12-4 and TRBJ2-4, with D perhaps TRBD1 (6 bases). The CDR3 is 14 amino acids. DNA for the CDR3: TGTGCCAGCAGTTTTGGCCGCGGCCTACAGGGATCGCACTTC. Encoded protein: CASSFGRGLQGSHF.

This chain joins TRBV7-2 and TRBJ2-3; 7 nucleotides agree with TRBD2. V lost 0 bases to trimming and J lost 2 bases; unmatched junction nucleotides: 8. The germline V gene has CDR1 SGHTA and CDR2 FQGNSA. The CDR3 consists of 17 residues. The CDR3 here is CASSLAHGRTLTDTQYF. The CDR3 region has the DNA TGTGCCAGCAGCTTAGCGCACGGGAGGACCCTCACAGATACGCAGTATTTT.

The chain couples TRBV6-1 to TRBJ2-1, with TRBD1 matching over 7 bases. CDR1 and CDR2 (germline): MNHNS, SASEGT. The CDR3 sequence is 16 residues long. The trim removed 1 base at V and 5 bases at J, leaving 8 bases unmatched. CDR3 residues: CASSEDPGGFDNEQFF. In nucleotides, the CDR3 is TGTGCCAGCAGTGAAGATCCAGGGGGATTCGACAATGAGCAGTTCTTC.

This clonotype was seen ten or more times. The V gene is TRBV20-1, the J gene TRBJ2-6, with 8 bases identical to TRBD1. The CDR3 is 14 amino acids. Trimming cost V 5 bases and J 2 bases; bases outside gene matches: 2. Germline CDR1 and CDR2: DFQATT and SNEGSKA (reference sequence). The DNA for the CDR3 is TGCAGTGCTCGACAGGGGCCTGGGGCCAACGTCCTGACTTTC. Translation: CSARQGPGANVLTF.

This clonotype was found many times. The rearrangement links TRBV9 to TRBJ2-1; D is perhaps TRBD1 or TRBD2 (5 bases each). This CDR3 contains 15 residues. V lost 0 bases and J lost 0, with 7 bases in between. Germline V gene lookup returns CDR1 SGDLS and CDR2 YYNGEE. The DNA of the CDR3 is TGTGCCAGCAGCGTAGATGGGGGCTCCTACAATGAGCAGTTCTTC. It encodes CASSVDGGSYNEQFF. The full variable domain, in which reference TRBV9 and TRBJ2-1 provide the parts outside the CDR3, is DSGVTQTPKHLITATGQRVTLRCSPRSGDLSVYWYQQSLDQGLQFLIQYYNGEERAKGNILERFSAQQFPDLHSELNLSSLELGDSALYFCASSVDGGSYNEQFFGPGTRLTVL.

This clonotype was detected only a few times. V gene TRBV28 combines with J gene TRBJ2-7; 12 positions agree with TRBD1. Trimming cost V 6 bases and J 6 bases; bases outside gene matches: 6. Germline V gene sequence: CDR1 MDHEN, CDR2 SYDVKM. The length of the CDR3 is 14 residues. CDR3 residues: CASSYGTGGFEQYF. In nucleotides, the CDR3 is TGTGCCAGCAGCTACGGGACAGGGGGCTTCGAGCAGTACTTC.

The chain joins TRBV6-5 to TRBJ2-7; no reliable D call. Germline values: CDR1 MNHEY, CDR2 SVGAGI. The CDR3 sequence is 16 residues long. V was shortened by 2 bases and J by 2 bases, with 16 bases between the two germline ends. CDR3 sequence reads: CASSYTGFLRTYEQYF. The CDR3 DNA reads TGTGCCAGCAGTTACACCGGGTTCCTAAGGACCTACGAGCAGTACTTC.

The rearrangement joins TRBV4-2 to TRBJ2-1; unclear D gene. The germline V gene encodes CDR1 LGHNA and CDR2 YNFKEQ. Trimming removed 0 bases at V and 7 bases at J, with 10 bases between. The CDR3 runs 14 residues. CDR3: CASSQDSALNEQFF. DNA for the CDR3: TGTGCCAGCAGCCAAGATTCCGCCCTAAATGAGCAGTTCTTC.

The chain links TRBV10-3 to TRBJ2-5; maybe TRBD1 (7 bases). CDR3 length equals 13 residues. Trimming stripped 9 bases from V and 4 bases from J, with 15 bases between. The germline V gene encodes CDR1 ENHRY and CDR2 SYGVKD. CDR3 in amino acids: CAMAGGIGETQYF. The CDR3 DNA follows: TGTGCCATGGCAGGGGGGATTGGAGAGACCCAGTACTTC.

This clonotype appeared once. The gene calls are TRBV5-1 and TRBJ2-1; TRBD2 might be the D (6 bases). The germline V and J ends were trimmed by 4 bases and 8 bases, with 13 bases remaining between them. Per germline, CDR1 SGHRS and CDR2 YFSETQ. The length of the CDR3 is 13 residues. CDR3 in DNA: TGCGCCAGCAGCCCCCAGGAGGGCTATGAGCAGTTCTTC. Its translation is CASSPQEGYEQFF.

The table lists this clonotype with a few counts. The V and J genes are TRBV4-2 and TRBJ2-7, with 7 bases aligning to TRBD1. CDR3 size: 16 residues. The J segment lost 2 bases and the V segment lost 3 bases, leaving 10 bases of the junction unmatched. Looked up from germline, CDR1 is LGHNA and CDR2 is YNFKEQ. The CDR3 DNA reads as TGTGCCAGCAGCCATCTCCAGGGGGAGAACACCTACGAGCAGTACTTC. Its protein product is CASSHLQGENTYEQYF.

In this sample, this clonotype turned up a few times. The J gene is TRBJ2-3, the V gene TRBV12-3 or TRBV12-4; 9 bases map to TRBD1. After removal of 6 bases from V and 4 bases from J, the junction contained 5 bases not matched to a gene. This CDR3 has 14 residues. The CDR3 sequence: CASRAGTGSDTQYF. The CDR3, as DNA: TGTGCCAGCAGGGCCGGGACAGGGTCAGATACGCAGTATTTT.

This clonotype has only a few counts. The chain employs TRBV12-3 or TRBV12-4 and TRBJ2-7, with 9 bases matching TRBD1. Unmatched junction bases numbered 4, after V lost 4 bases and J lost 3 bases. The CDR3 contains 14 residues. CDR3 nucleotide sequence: TGTGCCAGCAGTTCAGGACAGGGGATCTACGAGCAGTACTTC. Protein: CASSSGQGIYEQYF.

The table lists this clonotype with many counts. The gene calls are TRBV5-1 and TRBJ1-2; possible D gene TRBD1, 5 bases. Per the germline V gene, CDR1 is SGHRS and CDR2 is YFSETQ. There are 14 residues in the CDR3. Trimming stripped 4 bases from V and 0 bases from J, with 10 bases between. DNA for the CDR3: TGCGCCAGCAGCCTGGGACGATCTAACTATGGCTACACCTTC. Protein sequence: CASSLGRSNYGYTF.